The 15 T cell receptor beta chains below come from one sample, sequenced in a study of T cell responses to AZD1222 COVID-19 vaccine. The protocol was immunoSEQ multiplex PCR, while the TCRdb copy is restricted to in-frame clones and leaves out a portion. The sample lists about 99,000 clones; 90% to 95% were seen once. The material was peripheral blood, obtained 28 days after the second AZD1222 dose. Source of these receptors: an adult who received the AZD1222 COVID-19 vaccine.

The genes are TRBV7-8 and TRBJ2-5; D gene ambiguous. V shed 5 bases and J shed 4 bases, with 11 bases lying between them. The CDR3 spans 13 residues. Germline values: CDR1 SGHVS, CDR2 FQNEAQ. CDR3 nucleotides: TGTGCCAGCAGCCCATCGCCCCCAGAGACCCAGTACTTC. Its translation: CASSPSPPETQYF.

This chain links TRBV6-4 with TRBJ2-2, with 10 bases that match TRBD2. This CDR3 comprises 16 residues. With 3 bases clipped from V and 6 bases from J, the junction kept 7 bases outside the gene matches. Germline loops: CDR1 MRHNA, CDR2 SNTAGT. CDR3 coding DNA: TGTGCCAGCAGTGAAGGTGTGCTAGCGGGAGCCGGGGAGCTGTTTTTT. Translated, it gives CASSEGVLAGAGELFF.

V is TRBV12-3 or TRBV12-4 and J is TRBJ1-2; weak D call: TRBD1 (6 bases). Trimming cost V 6 bases and J 7 bases, with 15 bases left between them. The CDR3 runs to 13 residues. CDR3 region: CASRRSGAGGYTF. CDR3 nucleotide sequence: TGTGCCAGCAGGCGCTCGGGGGCGGGTGGCTACACCTTC.

The chain has TRBV11-2 and TRBJ2-7; D perhaps matches TRBD1 (5 bases). This CDR3 has 15 residues. Germline CDR1 is SGHAT and CDR2 is FQNNGV. Trimming stripped 5 bases from V and 2 bases from J, with 16 bases between. The CDR3 region is CASSQRTSKTYEQYF. Here the CDR3 DNA reads TGTGCCAGCAGCCAAAGGACAAGTAAGACCTACGAGCAGTACTTC.

This chain uses TRBV7-3 with TRBJ2-1; D unclear. The CDR3 has 13 residues. From germline, CDR1 is SGHTA and CDR2 FQGTGA. The germline V and J ends were trimmed by 5 bases and 5 bases, with 10 bases remaining between them. CDR3 sequence reads: CASSLNFDNEQFF. DNA for the CDR3: TGTGCCAGCAGCCTCAACTTTGACAATGAGCAGTTCTTC. Drawing the rest from reference TRBV7-3 and TRBJ2-1, the complete variable domain is GAGVSQTPSNKVTEKGKYVELRCDPISGHTALYWYRQSLGQGPEFLIYFQGTGAADDSGLPNDRFFAVRPEGSVSTLKIQRTERGDSAVYLCASSLNFDNEQFFGPGTRLTVL.

The rearrangement links TRBV5-6 to TRBJ1-3; no definite D call. CDR1 SGHDT and CDR2 YYEEEE come from the germline V gene. CDR3 length equals 15 residues. V lost 0 bases to trimming and J lost 0 bases, with 7 bases between them. CDR3 amino acids: CASSLAAVSGNTIYF. The CDR3, as DNA: TGTGCCAGCAGCTTGGCGGCCGTCTCTGGAAACACCATATATTTT.

The V and J genes are TRBV5-4 and TRBJ2-1; D not certain. The CDR3 runs to 16 residues. The V end was cut by 7 bases, the J end by 0 bases, with 17 bases between. Germline-derived CDR1 and CDR2 are SGHNT and YYREEE (reference sequence). The CDR3 loop is CASLPSGPSSYNEQFF. In DNA, the CDR3 is TGTGCCAGCTTACCCTCAGGCCCGAGCTCCTACAATGAGCAGTTCTTC.

This rearrangement joins TRBV7-2 to TRBJ2-7, with TRBD2 identical over 7 bases. The CDR3 is made up of 15 amino acids. J gave up 5 bases and V 7 bases, and 14 bases lay outside the gene matches. CDR1 and CDR2 (germline): SGHTA, FQGNSA. CDR3 bases: TGTGCCAGCACCGTTGGGGGAGGGGTGTCCCACGAGCAGTACTTC. It codes for CASTVGGGVSHEQYF.

The chain has TRBV24-1 and TRBJ2-5, with 12 bases that match TRBD2. V shed 4 bases and J 4 bases; nucleotides not matched to a gene: 3. Germline V lookup: CDR1 KGHDR, CDR2 SFDVKD. The CDR3 consists of 15 residues. Here the CDR3 reads CATSDLGLAGETQYF. DNA for the CDR3: TGTGCCACCAGTGACCTGGGACTAGCGGGAGAGACCCAGTACTTC.

This sequence joins TRBV6-2 or TRBV6-3 and TRBJ2-6, with TRBD1 matching 7 bases. The CDR3 extends over 20 amino acids. V was clipped by 4 bases and J by 0 bases; unmatched bases: 15. The V gene's germline CDR1 is MNHEY and CDR2 SVGEGT. CDR3 bases: TGTGCCAGCAGTTTCTCTCTTTCCGGGACAGCCCACTCTGGGGCCAACGTCCTGACTTTC. It codes for CASSFSLSGTAHSGANVLTF.

This rearrangement joins TRBV7-2 to TRBJ2-2; D unresolved. V lost 1 base and J 0 bases, leaving 3 bases between the germline ends. The CDR3 runs to 14 residues. CDR1 is SGHTA, CDR2 FQGNSA, per germline. CDR3 residues: CASSLGANTGELFF. The CDR3, as DNA: TGTGCCAGCAGCTTAGGAGCGAACACCGGGGAGCTGTTTTTT.

The V gene is TRBV19, the J gene TRBJ2-7; D perhaps matches TRBD2 (6 bases). Germline V gene lookup returns CDR1 LNHDA and CDR2 SQIVND (reference sequence). With 3 bases removed from V and 1 base from J, the gap between germline ends came to 10 bases. The CDR3 length is 14 residues. The CDR3 protein is CASSMVEGSYEQYF. The CDR3, as DNA: TGTGCCAGTAGTATGGTGGAGGGTTCCTACGAGCAGTACTTC.

J is TRBJ1-2 and V is TRBV28, with 7 nucleotides matching TRBD1. Germline V gene sequence: CDR1 MDHEN, CDR2 SYDVKM. CDR3 length: 13 amino acids. Losses at the gene ends were 6 bases for V and 4 bases for J; bases not matched to a gene: 5. The CDR3 coding sequence is TGTGCCAGCAGAATCGGGACAGTCTATGGCTACACCTTC. Translating gives CASRIGTVYGYTF.

The chain employs TRBV25-1 and TRBJ2-5; no definite D call. Trimming stripped 4 bases from V and 7 bases from J, with 7 bases between. Per germline, CDR1 MGHDK and CDR2 SYGVNS. There are 11 residues in the CDR3. The CDR3 here is CASSGRRTQYF. The CDR3 nucleotides read TGTGCCAGCAGTGGCCGGCGGACCCAGTACTTC. The full variable domain, in which reference TRBV25-1 and TRBJ2-5 provide the parts outside the CDR3, is EADIYQTPRYLVIGTGKKITLECSQTMGHDKMYWYQQDPGMELHLIHYSYGVNSTEKGDLSSESTVSRIRTEHFPLTLESARPSHTSQYLCASSGRRTQYFGPGTRLLVL.

The CDR3 nucleotides read TGCGCCAGCGTGGGCGGGTTCCAAGAGACCCAGTACTTC. It yields the protein CASVGGFQETQYF. The chain employs TRBV10-2 and TRBJ2-5; tentatively, D is TRBD2 (5 bases). V was pared by 8 bases and J by 1 base, with 11 bases between. CDR1 is WSHSY and CDR2 is SAAADI in the germline V gene. This CDR3 is 13 amino acids long.